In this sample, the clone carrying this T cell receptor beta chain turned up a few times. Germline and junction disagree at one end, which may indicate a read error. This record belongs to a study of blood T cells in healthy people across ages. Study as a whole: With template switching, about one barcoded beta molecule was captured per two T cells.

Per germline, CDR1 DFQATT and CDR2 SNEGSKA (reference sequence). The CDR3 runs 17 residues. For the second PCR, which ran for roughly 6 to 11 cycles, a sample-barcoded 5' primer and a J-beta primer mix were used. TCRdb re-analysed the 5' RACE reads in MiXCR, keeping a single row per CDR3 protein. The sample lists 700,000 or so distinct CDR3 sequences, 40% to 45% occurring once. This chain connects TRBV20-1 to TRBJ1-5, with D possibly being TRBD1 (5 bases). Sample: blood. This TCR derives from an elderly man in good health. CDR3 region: CGASGPGPTLSNQPQHF. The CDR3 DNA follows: TGCGGTGCTTCCGGGCCGGGACCAACACTTAGCAATCAGCCCCAGCATTTT.